These T cell receptor beta chains were read from a single sample in a study of blood T cell repertoires in COVID-19. TCRdb's table, derived via immunoSEQ multiplex PCR, lists solely in-frame clones and lacks some. The sample carries 350,000 to 550,000 clones, nearly 90% recorded once. Sequenced sample: PBMCs or T cells enriched from blood (not recorded which). Receptors originate from a woman younger than 30 with acute COVID-19. CDR3s include the opening cysteine and the closing phenylalanine or tryptophan. A D gene is named only where the DNA matches it firmly. Clone sizes are given selectively: once, few, many, or a class where the clone is expanded.

j_call: TRBJ2-2; d_call: -; v_call: TRBV2; clone_size: -; cdr3_nt: TGTGCCAGCAGCTCAGGTGGGGAGCTGTTTTTT; cdr3_aa: CASSSGGELFF
j_call: TRBJ1-2; d_call: -; v_call: TRBV18; clone_size: -; cdr3_nt: TGTGCCAGCTCACCACCCAGCGGATATGGCTACACCTTC; cdr3_aa: CASSPPSGYGYTF
j_call: TRBJ1-2; d_call: TRBD1; v_call: TRBV29-1; clone_size: -; cdr3_nt: TGCAGCGTCGCTACAGGGGTTGTGTATGGCTACACCTTC; cdr3_aa: CSVATGVVYGYTF
j_call: TRBJ2-2; d_call: TRBD1; v_call: TRBV30; clone_size: once; cdr3_nt: TGTGCCCGAACTCAGGGGGCCACCGGGGAGCTGTTTTTT; cdr3_aa: CARTQGATGELFF
j_call: TRBJ1-2; d_call: -; v_call: TRBV6-6; clone_size: -; cdr3_nt: TGTGCCAGCAGTTACTCGACACAGACCTATGGCTACACCTTC; cdr3_aa: CASSYSTQTYGYTF
j_call: TRBJ2-2; d_call: -; v_call: TRBV5-5; clone_size: once; cdr3_nt: TGTGCCAGCAGCTTGGGGTCGGGGGCCGGGGAGCTGTTTTTT; cdr3_aa: CASSLGSGAGELFF
j_call: TRBJ2-1; d_call: TRBD2; v_call: TRBV24-1; clone_size: -; cdr3_nt: TGTGCCACCAGTGACTTCGAGCGGGAGTCGGGTGAGCAGTTCTTC; cdr3_aa: CATSDFERESGEQFF
j_call: TRBJ2-7; d_call: TRBD1; v_call: TRBV5-1; clone_size: -; cdr3_nt: TGCGCCAGCAGCTTGGGGACAGGGACCGACGAGCAGTACTTC; cdr3_aa: CASSLGTGTDEQYF
j_call: TRBJ2-6; d_call: -; v_call: TRBV10-3; clone_size: once; cdr3_nt: TGTGCCATCAGTGAGCTGGGAGGCGCTGGGGCCAACGTCCTGACTTTC; cdr3_aa: CAISELGGAGANVLTF
j_call: TRBJ2-7; d_call: -; v_call: TRBV14; clone_size: -; cdr3_nt: TGTGCCAGCAGCCGACAGGTTGAATACGAGCAGTACTTC; cdr3_aa: CASSRQVEYEQYF
j_call: TRBJ2-3; d_call: TRBD1; v_call: TRBV19; clone_size: -; cdr3_nt: TGTGCCAGTAGTAGGGGACAGGGAGACACAGATACGCAGTATTTT; cdr3_aa: CASSRGQGDTDTQYF
j_call: TRBJ2-7; d_call: -; v_call: TRBV7-9; clone_size: -; cdr3_nt: TGTGCCAGCAGCGCGGACACGCGGGAGCAGTACTTC; cdr3_aa: CASSADTREQYF
j_call: TRBJ1-1; d_call: TRBD1; v_call: TRBV7-3; clone_size: -; cdr3_nt: TGTGCCAGCAGCCCTCGGACAGGGAGCACTGAAGCTTTCTTT; cdr3_aa: CASSPRTGSTEAFF
j_call: TRBJ2-1; d_call: TRBD2; v_call: TRBV5-6; clone_size: -; cdr3_nt: TGTGCCAGCAACCTCCTAGCGGGGGGGAACCATGAGCAGTTCTTC; cdr3_aa: CASNLLAGGNHEQFF
j_call: TRBJ1-1; d_call: -; v_call: TRBV4-3; clone_size: -; cdr3_nt: TGCGCCAGCAGCCAAGGAGGGCAGAACACTGAAGCTTTCTTT; cdr3_aa: CASSQGGQNTEAFF
j_call: TRBJ2-5; d_call: -; v_call: TRBV7-9; clone_size: -; cdr3_nt: TGTGCCAGCAGTCGAAAGGACAGAGAAGAGACCCAGTACTTC; cdr3_aa: CASSRKDREETQYF
j_call: TRBJ2-7; d_call: TRBD1; v_call: TRBV6-5; clone_size: -; cdr3_nt: TGTGCCAGCAGTTTCTCCGGGACAGACATCGAGCAGTACTTC; cdr3_aa: CASSFSGTDIEQYF
j_call: TRBJ1-1; d_call: -; v_call: TRBV2; clone_size: -; cdr3_nt: TGTGCCAGCAGTGATTATCGGGGTCCGATCCTTGAAGCTTTCTTT; cdr3_aa: CASSDYRGPILEAFF
j_call: TRBJ1-3; d_call: -; v_call: TRBV9; clone_size: -; cdr3_nt: TGTGCCAGCAGCGTAGTGGGATTGGGGGCGTCGATAGGAAACACCATATATTTT; cdr3_aa: CASSVVGLGASIGNTIYF
j_call: TRBJ2-7; d_call: TRBD2; v_call: TRBV4-1; clone_size: -; cdr3_nt: TGCGCCAGCAGCCCGCCCCAGGGAGGGTACGAGCAGTACTTC; cdr3_aa: CASSPPQGGYEQYF
j_call: TRBJ2-1; d_call: -; v_call: TRBV4-3; clone_size: -; cdr3_nt: TGCGCCAGCAGCCCGATACTGGCAGGGGATTTCAATGAGCAGTTCTTC; cdr3_aa: CASSPILAGDFNEQFF
j_call: TRBJ2-5; d_call: TRBD1; v_call: TRBV10-2; clone_size: -; cdr3_nt: TGCGCCAGCAGTGACGGCAGGGGGCTGGAGACCCAGTACTTC; cdr3_aa: CASSDGRGLETQYF
j_call: TRBJ2-1; d_call: -; v_call: TRBV7-2; clone_size: -; cdr3_nt: TGTGCCAGCAGACCCCCGGGACTGGTTTTCAATGAGCAGTTCTTC; cdr3_aa: CASRPPGLVFNEQFF
j_call: TRBJ1-5; d_call: TRBD1; v_call: TRBV6-5; clone_size: -; cdr3_nt: TGTGCCAGCACCCTGACAGGGCTTAGCAATCAGCCCCAGCATTTT; cdr3_aa: CASTLTGLSNQPQHF
j_call: TRBJ1-6; d_call: -; v_call: TRBV27; clone_size: -; cdr3_nt: TGTGCCAGCAGTAAACGCCGCACGCAACTGAAGCCGAATTCACCCCTCCACTTT; cdr3_aa: CASSKRRTQLKPNSPLHF
j_call: TRBJ1-3; d_call: TRBD1; v_call: TRBV28; clone_size: -; cdr3_nt: TGTGCCAGCAGTCCCTCGGGGGGACAGGGTGTATCTGGAAACACCATATATTTT; cdr3_aa: CASSPSGGQGVSGNTIYF
j_call: TRBJ1-2; d_call: TRBD1; v_call: TRBV5-4; clone_size: -; cdr3_nt: TGTGCCAGCAGCTCCAACAGGGGCGGTTATGGCTACACCTTC; cdr3_aa: CASSSNRGGYGYTF
j_call: TRBJ1-5; d_call: TRBD1; v_call: TRBV10-1; clone_size: -; cdr3_nt: TGCGCCAGCAGTGGGACAGGGGGATCGGTAAGCAATCAGCCCCAGCATTTT; cdr3_aa: CASSGTGGSVSNQPQHF
j_call: TRBJ2-1; d_call: TRBD1; v_call: TRBV18; clone_size: -; cdr3_nt: TGTGCCAGCTCACCCGTGACAGGGGACAATGAGCAGTTCTTC; cdr3_aa: CASSPVTGDNEQFF
j_call: TRBJ2-3; d_call: TRBD2; v_call: TRBV11-2; clone_size: -; cdr3_nt: TGTGCCAGCAGCTCCTCTAGCGGGGGTTTGTATTTT; cdr3_aa: CASSSSSGGLYF
j_call: TRBJ1-4; d_call: TRBD1; v_call: TRBV5-1; clone_size: -; cdr3_nt: TGCGCCAGCAGCCCTGACAGGGCGAAAAATGAAAAACTGTTTTTT; cdr3_aa: CASSPDRAKNEKLFF
j_call: TRBJ2-3; d_call: TRBD2; v_call: TRBV9; clone_size: -; cdr3_nt: TGTGCCAGCAGCGTAACAACGGGAGGAACAGATACGCAGTATTTT; cdr3_aa: CASSVTTGGTDTQYF
j_call: TRBJ1-2; d_call: -; v_call: TRBV14; clone_size: few; cdr3_nt: TGTGCCAGCAGCCAATTTGCGGGGAACTATGGCTACACCTTC; cdr3_aa: CASSQFAGNYGYTF
j_call: TRBJ2-1; d_call: -; v_call: TRBV11-3; clone_size: -; cdr3_nt: TGTGCCAGCAGCTTAAGGGGTAGCTCCTACAATGAGCAGTTCTTC; cdr3_aa: CASSLRGSSYNEQFF